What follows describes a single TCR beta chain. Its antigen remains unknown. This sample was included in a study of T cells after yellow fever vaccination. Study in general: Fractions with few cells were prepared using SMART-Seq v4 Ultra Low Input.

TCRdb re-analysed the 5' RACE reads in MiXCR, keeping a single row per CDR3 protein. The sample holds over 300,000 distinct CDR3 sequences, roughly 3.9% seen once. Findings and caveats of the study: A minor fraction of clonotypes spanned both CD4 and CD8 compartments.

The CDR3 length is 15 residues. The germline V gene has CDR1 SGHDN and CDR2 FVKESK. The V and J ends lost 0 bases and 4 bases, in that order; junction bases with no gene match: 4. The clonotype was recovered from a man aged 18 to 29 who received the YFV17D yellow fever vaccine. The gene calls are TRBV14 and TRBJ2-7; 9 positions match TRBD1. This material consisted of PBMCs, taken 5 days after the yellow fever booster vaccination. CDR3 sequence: CASSQDRQGGYEQYF. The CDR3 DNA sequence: TGTGCCAGCAGCCAAGATCGACAGGGGGGGTACGAGCAGTACTTC.